These 27 T cell receptor beta chains were sequenced from one sample in a study of T cells in Graves' hyperthyroidism and ophthalmopathy. Amplification of TCR beta CDR3 regions was performed using RNA transcripts as template. HTBI primers were used for first-round RT-PCR of the TCR CDR3. TCRdb processed the multiplex PCR reads anew with MiXCR; each CDR3 protein has one entry. The repertoire holds around 600,000 distinct CDR3 sequences, with around 13% as singletons. Input material: blood. The receptor source for this set is a woman aged 50 to 65 with Graves' ophthalmopathy.

This clonotype was seen only a few times. The rearrangement joins TRBV3-1 to TRBJ2-5, with 9 bases aligning to TRBD2. V lost 3 bases and J lost 4; bases outside the gene matches: 3. The CDR3 extends over 14 amino acids. The germline V gene encodes CDR1 LGHDT and CDR2 YNNKEL (reference sequence). For the CDR3, the DNA is TGTGCCAGCAGCCACAATAGCGGGAGAGAGACCCAGTACTTC. Its protein is CASSHNSGRETQYF.

This clonotype has more than one count but fewer than ten. This chain links TRBV29-1 with TRBJ2-3; D is uncertain. V lost 8 bases, J lost 2 bases, and 14 bases lay in between. Germline assignment: CDR1 SQVTM and CDR2 ANQGSEA. CDR3 length equals 13 residues. The CDR3 region has the DNA TGCAGCAGTGTTTGGGCGAACACAGATACGCAGTATTTT. Protein: CSSVWANTDTQYF.

A note on this clonotype: A much larger clone sits a single nucleotide away, making a read error possible. J is TRBJ2-7 and V is TRBV2, with unresolved D. Trimming took off 4 bases at V and 6 bases at J, with 19 bases between the two ends. The CDR3 length is 15 residues. The germline V gene has CDR1 SNHLY and CDR2 FYNNEI. As DNA, the CDR3 is TGTGCCAGCAGTGGAGTCCGTGTCCTCCTGGGCGAGCAGTACTTC. Residues: CASSGVRVLLGEQYF.

The chain has TRBV20-1 and TRBJ1-5; 8 bases line up with TRBD1. Losses at the gene ends were 6 bases for V and 8 bases for J; bases not matched to a gene: 9. This CDR3 comprises 13 residues. Per germline, CDR1 DFQATT and CDR2 SNEGSKA (reference sequence). CDR3 in DNA: TGCAGTGCAGAGGGACAGGCCAGGGAGCCCCAGCATTTT. It yields the protein CSAEGQAREPQHF.

This clonotype was picked up many times. The genes are TRBV20-1 and TRBJ2-7, with 12 bases fitting TRBD2. From germline, CDR1 is DFQATT and CDR2 SNEGSKA (reference sequence). V shed 6 bases, J shed 4 bases, and the junction held 7 bases outside the gene matches. The CDR3 has 14 amino acids. The DNA for the CDR3 is TGCAGTGCAATCGGACTAGCGGGGAAATACGAGCAGTACTTC. It specifies CSAIGLAGKYEQYF.

This clonotype was counted at least ten times. V usage is TRBV28 and J usage is TRBJ2-4; D is perhaps TRBD1 or TRBD2 (6 bases each). The V end lost 7 bases, the J end lost 6 bases, and 16 bases lay between the germline ends. Germline V lookup: CDR1 MDHEN, CDR2 SYDVKM. CDR3 length equals 14 residues. CDR3 in DNA: TGTGCCAGCAACTTGTGGGGGGCTGGAAACATTCAGTACTTC. Protein: CASNLWGAGNIQYF.

The chain couples TRBV20-1 to TRBJ2-7; 9 positions agree with TRBD2. Germline lookup yields CDR1 DFQATT and CDR2 SNEGSKA (reference sequence). Trimming cost V 6 bases and J 0 bases; bases outside gene matches: 12. This CDR3 is 16 amino acids long. The CDR3 protein is CSAGGGGAGGSYEQYF. The CDR3 DNA is TGCAGTGCCGGGGGGGGAGGAGCGGGGGGCTCCTACGAGCAGTACTTC.

This clonotype was detected many times. The chain has TRBV11-3 and TRBJ2-1, with 10 bases identical to TRBD2. The CDR3 sequence is 15 residues long. V lost 1 base and J lost 9; bases outside the gene matches: 6. Germline V gene data show CDR1 as SGHNT and CDR2 as YENEEA. CDR3 residues: CASSLGPLAGVEQFF. DNA for the CDR3: TGTGCCAGCAGCTTAGGCCCGCTAGCGGGAGTTGAGCAGTTCTTC.

This clonotype has a count of ten or more. CDR3 coding DNA: TGCGCCAGCGGCAGCGATGGGACAGGGGGCACAGATACGCAGTATTTT. Its translation is CASGSDGTGGTDTQYF. This sequence joins TRBV5-1 and TRBJ2-3; 10 bases line up with TRBD1. V was clipped by 7 bases and J by 1 base; unmatched bases: 9. Germline lookup yields CDR1 SGHRS and CDR2 YFSETQ. This CDR3 region has 16 residues.

This clonotype has only a few counts. The gene calls are TRBV6-2 or TRBV6-3 and TRBJ1-2; D not certain. The germline V gene has CDR1 MNHEY and CDR2 SVGEGT. The CDR3 contains 16 residues. The V gene lost 7 bases and the J gene lost 2 bases, with 20 bases spanning the gap. CDR3 DNA sequence: TGTGCCAGCACCGAAGGACCTTATTCTGGAAACTATGGCTACACCTTC. Translating it yields CASTEGPYSGNYGYTF.

The sample holds many counts of this clonotype. V is TRBV7-3 and J is TRBJ1-1; D uncertain. CDR1 is SGHTA and CDR2 is FQGTGA in the germline V gene. CDR3 size: 13 residues. Trimming shortened V by 5 bases and J by 1 base, and 8 bases separated the two germline ends. CDR3 in DNA: TGTGCCAGCAGCCGATCGGGGAACACTGAAGCTTTCTTT. Its protein product is CASSRSGNTEAFF.

This chain connects TRBV20-1 to TRBJ2-2; unclear D gene. Trimming took 0 bases from V and 4 from J, leaving 6 bases between them. Germline V lookup: CDR1 DFQATT, CDR2 SNEGSKA (reference sequence). The CDR3 contains 13 residues. The CDR3 DNA reads as TGCAGTGCTAGAGATCTGAGCACCGGGGAGCTGTTTTTT. This encodes CSARDLSTGELFF.

This clonotype appeared many times. This rearrangement joins TRBV6-2 or TRBV6-3 to TRBJ2-1, with D tentatively TRBD2 (6 bases). V gave up 7 bases and J gave up 6 bases, with 19 bases separating them. The CDR3 contains 15 residues. CDR1 MNHEY and CDR2 SVGEGT come from the germline V gene. CDR3 in amino acids: CASTPSGTRGNEQFF. CDR3 in DNA: TGTGCCAGCACCCCAAGTGGGACTCGGGGCAATGAGCAGTTCTTC.

This clonotype was observed at least ten times. This chain joins TRBV12-3 or TRBV12-4 and TRBJ1-5, with TRBD1 matching over 8 bases. CDR3 length: 14 amino acids. Losses at the gene ends were 6 bases for V and 3 bases for J; bases not matched to a gene: 4. DNA of the CDR3: TGTGCCAGCAGGCAGGGGGCAATCAATCAGCCCCAGCATTTT. As protein: CASRQGAINQPQHF.

This clonotype was recorded a few times. This rearrangement joins TRBV18 to TRBJ2-2; D is unclear. The CDR3 is 14 residues long. V lost 2 bases and J 1 base, leaving 5 bases between the germline ends. Germline CDR1 KGHSH, CDR2 LQKENI. For the CDR3, the DNA is TGTGCCAGCTCACCATGGGAGAACACCGGGGAGCTGTTTTTT. Translated, it gives CASSPWENTGELFF.

This clonotype was seen many times. V usage is TRBV4-2 and J usage is TRBJ2-2; the D call may be TRBD1 or TRBD2 (5 bases each). The germline CDR1 and CDR2 sequences are LGHNA and YNFKEQ. V dropped 5 bases and J dropped 4 bases, with 17 bases sitting between them. The CDR3 contains 16 residues. The CDR3 loop is CASSALWGSGTGELFF. CDR3 coding DNA: TGTGCCAGCAGCGCGCTTTGGGGGAGTGGCACCGGGGAGCTGTTTTTT.

This clonotype was found a few times. The chain links TRBV7-8 to TRBJ2-7; 7 nucleotides line up with TRBD2. This CDR3 spans 14 amino acids. V shed 6 bases and J 0 bases; nucleotides not matched to a gene: 5. Germline assignment: CDR1 SGHVS and CDR2 FQNEAQ. Here the CDR3 DNA reads TGTGCCAGCAGTCTAGCGGAGTTCTCCTACGAGCAGTACTTC. Its protein is CASSLAEFSYEQYF. Filled out from reference TRBV7-8 and TRBJ2-7, the complete variable domain reads GAGVSQSPRYKVAKRGQDVALRCDPISGHVSLFWYQQALGQGPEFLTYFQNEAQLDKSGLPSDRFFAERPEGSVSTLKIQRTQQEDSAVYLCASSLAEFSYEQYFGPGTRLTVT.

To note about this clonotype: Just one base apart from a much larger clone, this may be a read error. V and J are TRBV12-3 or TRBV12-4 and TRBJ2-7; D unresolved. CDR3 length: 10 residues. The V end was cut by 8 bases, the J end by 4 bases, with 6 bases between. The CDR3 sequence is CASAGYEQYF. The CDR3, as DNA: TGTGCCAGCGCCGGATACGAGCAGTACTTC.

The gene calls are TRBV20-1 and TRBJ1-2; TRBD1 agrees at 7 bases. Germline-derived CDR1 and CDR2 are DFQATT and SNEGSKA (reference sequence). This CDR3 comprises 14 residues. V gave up 2 bases and J gave up 3 bases; unmatched junction bases: 6. CDR3 coding DNA: TGCAGTGCTAGACAAACAGGGGCTGACTATGGCTACACCTTC. Its protein product is CSARQTGADYGYTF.

This clonotype was seen a handful of times. This chain connects TRBV2 to TRBJ1-1, with D unclear. Trimming removed 6 bases from V and 6 bases from J, with 5 bases in between. The V gene's germline CDR1 is SNHLY and CDR2 FYNNEI. The CDR3 extends over 10 amino acids. The CDR3 region is CASRGAEAFF. The DNA for the CDR3 is TGTGCCAGCAGGGGAGCTGAAGCTTTCTTT.

This clonotype was observed at least ten times. V and J are TRBV9 and TRBJ1-1; D gene ambiguous. Trimming stripped 2 bases from V and 5 bases from J, with 10 bases between. CDR1 SGDLS and CDR2 YYNGEE come from the germline V gene. The CDR3 extends over 13 amino acids. The CDR3 here is CASSVLSETEAFF. DNA for the CDR3: TGTGCCAGCAGCGTTCTCAGCGAGACTGAAGCTTTCTTT. Based on the CDR3 plus reference TRBV9 and TRBJ1-1, the full variable domain is DSGVTQTPKHLITATGQRVTLRCSPRSGDLSVYWYQQSLDQGLQFLIQYYNGEERAKGNILERFSAQQFPDLHSELNLSSLELGDSALYFCASSVLSETEAFFGQGTRLTVV.

At least ten counts were recorded for this clonotype. The genes are TRBV28 and TRBJ1-5, with 8 nucleotides matching TRBD1. Germline values: CDR1 MDHEN, CDR2 SYDVKM. CDR3 length: 16 residues. V was clipped by 6 bases and J by 5 bases; unmatched bases: 12. The CDR3 sequence: CASSLGISGGHQPQHF. The CDR3 DNA is TGTGCCAGCAGCTTAGGGATCTCAGGGGGCCATCAGCCCCAGCATTTT.

The chain recombines TRBV12-3 or TRBV12-4 with TRBJ1-2; TRBD1 might be the D (5 bases). Trimming removed 6 bases at V and 0 bases at J, with 17 bases between. CDR3 size: 16 residues. CDR3 residues: CASSKGTGTSNYGYTF. CDR3 coding DNA: TGTGCCAGCAGCAAAGGCACAGGAACTTCTAACTATGGCTACACCTTC.

This clonotype was counted between two and nine times. This sequence joins TRBV19 and TRBJ1-2; 12 bases map to TRBD1. The CDR3 covers 14 residues. The V gene's germline CDR1 is LNHDA and CDR2 SQIVND (reference sequence). The V segment lost 3 bases and the J segment 10 bases; nucleotides outside the gene matches: 6. CDR3 nucleotide sequence: TGTGCCAGTAGTATTCTCCGGGACAGGGGGCCCTACACCTTC. Translated: CASSILRDRGPYTF.

The chain combines TRBV25-1 with TRBJ1-5; unclear D gene. Germline lookup yields CDR1 MGHDK and CDR2 SYGVNS. Deletions cut 4 bases from V and 0 bases from J, with 13 bases between. The CDR3 extends over 16 amino acids. For the CDR3, the DNA is TGTGCCAGCAGTGGCGTCGCAGATTATAGCAATCAGCCCCAGCATTTT. Its protein product is CASSGVADYSNQPQHF.

This chain links TRBV7-2 with TRBJ2-3, with 7 bases aligning to TRBD2. V shed 1 base and J 1 base; nucleotides not matched to a gene: 5. The CDR3 is 16 residues long. Germline V gene sequence: CDR1 SGHTA, CDR2 FQGNSA. CDR3 coding DNA: TGTGCCAGCAGCTTAGATGCGGGAGTGGGCACAGATACGCAGTATTTT. Residues: CASSLDAGVGTDTQYF.

Many counts were recorded for this clonotype. This CDR3 reads CASSPRDRGHEQYF. The CDR3 DNA reads as TGTGCCAGCAGCCCCCGGGACAGGGGCCACGAGCAGTACTTC. The V call is TRBV3-1, the J call TRBJ2-7; 10 bases map to TRBD1. Germline assignment: CDR1 LGHDT and CDR2 YNNKEL (reference sequence). CDR3 length: 14 residues. Trimming at V came to 4 bases and at J to 5 bases, leaving 5 bases not matched to a gene.